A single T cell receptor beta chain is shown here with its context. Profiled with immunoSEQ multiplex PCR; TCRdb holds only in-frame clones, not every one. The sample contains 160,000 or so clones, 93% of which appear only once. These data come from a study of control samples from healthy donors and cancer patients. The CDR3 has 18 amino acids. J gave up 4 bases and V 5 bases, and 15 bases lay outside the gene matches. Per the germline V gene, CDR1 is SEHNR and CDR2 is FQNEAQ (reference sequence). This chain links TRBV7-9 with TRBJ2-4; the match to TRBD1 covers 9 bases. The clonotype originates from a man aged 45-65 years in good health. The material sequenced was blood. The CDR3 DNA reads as TGTGCCAGCAGCCCCGACAGGGGGGGTGCCGGGACAAAAAACATTCAGTACTTC. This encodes CASSPDRGGAGTKNIQYF.